The T cell receptor beta chain under discussion was sequenced for a study of blood T cell repertoires in COVID-19. Only in-frame clones appear in the TCRdb table, and some are missing; sequencing was by immunoSEQ multiplex PCR. The sample has about 120,000 clones, roughly 89% seen once. The CDR3 sequence is 14 residues long. Germline CDR1 reads SNHLY; CDR2 reads FYNNEI. Trimming removed 7 bases at V and 4 bases at J, with 16 bases between. Sequencing input: peripheral blood. This TCR came from a human donor with acute or convalescent COVID-19. The donor label of this sample is uncertain. V usage is TRBV2 and J usage is TRBJ1-1; possibly TRBD1 for D (6 bases). The CDR3 loop reads CASTLQGMSTEAFF. CDR3 nucleotides: TGTGCCAGCACCCTACAGGGTATGAGCACTGAAGCTTTCTTT.